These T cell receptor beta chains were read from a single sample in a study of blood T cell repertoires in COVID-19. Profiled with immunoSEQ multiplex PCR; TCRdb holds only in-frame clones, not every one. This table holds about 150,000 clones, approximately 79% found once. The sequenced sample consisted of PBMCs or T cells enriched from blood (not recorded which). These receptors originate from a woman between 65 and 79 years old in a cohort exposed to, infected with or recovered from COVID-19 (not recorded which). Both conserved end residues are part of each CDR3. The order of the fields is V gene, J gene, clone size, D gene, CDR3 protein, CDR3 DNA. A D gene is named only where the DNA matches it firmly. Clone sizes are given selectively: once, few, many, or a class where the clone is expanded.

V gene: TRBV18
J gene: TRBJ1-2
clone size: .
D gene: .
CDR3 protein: CASSPSMGLLGGGYTF
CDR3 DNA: TGTGCCAGCTCACCAAGCATGGGACTCCTCGGAGGGGGCTACACCTTC

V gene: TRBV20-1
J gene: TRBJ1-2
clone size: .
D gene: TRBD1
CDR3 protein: CRPTGAYGYTF
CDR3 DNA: TGCAGGCCTACAGGGGCCTATGGCTACACCTTC

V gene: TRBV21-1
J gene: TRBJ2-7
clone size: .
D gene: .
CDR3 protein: CASSKASLNRDRDYVGYEQYF
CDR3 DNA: TGTGCCAGCAGCAAAGCTTCTTTAAACCGGGACAGGGACTATGTAGGCTACGAGCAGTACTTC

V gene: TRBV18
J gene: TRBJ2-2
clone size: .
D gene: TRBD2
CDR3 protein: CASSPSLAGGPTGELFF
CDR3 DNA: TGTGCCAGCTCACCATCATTAGCGGGAGGTCCTACCGGGGAGCTGTTTTTT

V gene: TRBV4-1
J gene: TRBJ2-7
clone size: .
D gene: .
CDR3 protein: CASSQGAGYEQYF
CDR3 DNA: TGCGCCAGCAGCCAAGGGGCAGGGTACGAGCAGTACTTC

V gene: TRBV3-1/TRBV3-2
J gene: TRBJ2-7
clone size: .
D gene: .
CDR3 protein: CASSQVADTEQYF
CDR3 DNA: TGTGCCAGCAGCCAAGTGGCTGATACGGAGCAGTACTTC

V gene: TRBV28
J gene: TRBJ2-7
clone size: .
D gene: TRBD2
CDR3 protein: CASSLLGGGSYEQYF
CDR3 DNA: TGTGCCAGCAGTTTACTCGGGGGAGGGTCCTACGAGCAGTACTTC

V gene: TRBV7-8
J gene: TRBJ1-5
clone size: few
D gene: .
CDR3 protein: CASSLEEHRPQHF
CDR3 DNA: TGTGCCAGCAGCTTAGAAGAGCATCGGCCCCAGCATTTT

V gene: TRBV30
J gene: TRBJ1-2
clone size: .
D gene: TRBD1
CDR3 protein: CAWSGGQGAYGYTF
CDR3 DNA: TGTGCCTGGAGTGGAGGACAGGGGGCCTATGGCTACACCTTC

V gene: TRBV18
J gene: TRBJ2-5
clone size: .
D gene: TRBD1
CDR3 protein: CASSPPNPDRVGRETQYF
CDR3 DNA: TGTGCCAGCTCACCTCCCAACCCGGACAGGGTCGGCAGAGAGACCCAGTACTTC

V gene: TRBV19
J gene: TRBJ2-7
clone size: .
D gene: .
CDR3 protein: CASSIRAADSYEQYF
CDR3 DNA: TGTGCCAGTAGTATTAGAGCGGCAGACTCCTACGAGCAGTACTTC

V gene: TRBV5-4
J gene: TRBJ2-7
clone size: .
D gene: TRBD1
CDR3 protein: CASSLGQGSVNEQYF
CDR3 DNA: TGTGCCAGCAGCTTGGGACAGGGTTCAGTAAACGAGCAGTACTTC

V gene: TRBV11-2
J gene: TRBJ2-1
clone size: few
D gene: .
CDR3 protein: CASSLGHEQFF
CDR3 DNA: TGTGCCAGCAGCTTAGGGCATGAGCAGTTCTTC

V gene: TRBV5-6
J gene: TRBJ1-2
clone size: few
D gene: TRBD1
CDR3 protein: CASSRGQGDGYTF
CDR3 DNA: TGTGCCAGCAGCCGGGGACAGGGTGATGGCTACACCTTC